Listed below are T cell receptor beta chains from one sample, sequenced in a study of cytomegalovirus exposure and HLA in healthy donors. Produced via immunoSEQ multiplex PCR; TCRdb's table is partial and in-frame only. This table holds around 100,000 clones, around 67% found once. Sequencing was performed on PBMCs. These receptors were collected from a woman aged 50 to 65 in good health and CMV-seronegative. CDR3s include the opening cysteine and the closing phenylalanine or tryptophan. The D gene is left open where the match is weak. The size of a clone is reported for some rows only, either as once, few or many, or as a class for expanded clones.

DNA | CDR3 | J | length | size | V | D
TGTGCCTGTCAGGGTAATCAAGAGACCCAGTACTTC | CACQGNQETQYF | TRBJ2-5 | 12 | once | TRBV28 | -
TGTGCCAGCAGTTTATCGGGCCTGGGTAGGGGCCCCTATGGCTACACCTTC | CASSLSGLGRGPYGYTF | TRBJ1-2 | 17 | - | TRBV27 | -
TGTGCCACCGGGCAGGGGCCCTATCAGCCCCAGCATTTT | CATGQGPYQPQHF | TRBJ1-5 | 13 | - | TRBV28 | -
TGTGCCATCCCCTCGACAGGGCCAGCTAACTATGGCTACACCTTC | CAIPSTGPANYGYTF | TRBJ1-2 | 15 | - | TRBV10-3 | TRBD1
TGCGCCAGCAGCCAACGAGGGGGCACTTTGAACACTGAAGCTTTCTTT | CASSQRGGTLNTEAFF | TRBJ1-1 | 16 | - | TRBV4-1 | TRBD1
TGCGCCAGCAGCTTGCTACTAGCGGGAGAAGGTGAGCAGTTCTTC | CASSLLLAGEGEQFF | TRBJ2-1 | 15 | - | TRBV5-1 | TRBD2
TGTGCCAGCAGCGTATCAGGACTAACGGTAGGCGAGCAGTACTTC | CASSVSGLTVGEQYF | TRBJ2-7 | 15 | - | TRBV9 | -
TGTGCCAGCAGACGAACAGGGGACGAGCAGTACTTC | CASRRTGDEQYF | TRBJ2-7 | 12 | - | TRBV6-5 | TRBD1
TGTGCCAGCACCCCCCCCGTGCGGGACGCGAACACCGGGGAGCTGTTTTTT | CASTPPVRDANTGELFF | TRBJ2-2 | 17 | - | TRBV7-2 | -
TGTGCCATCAGTGAGGTCGGGGGGAACACTGAAGCTTTCTTT | CAISEVGGNTEAFF | TRBJ1-1 | 14 | - | TRBV10-3 | -
TGTGCCAGCAGGGACAGGGGGTCTGGAAACACCATATATTTT | CASRDRGSGNTIYF | TRBJ1-3 | 14 | few | TRBV2 | TRBD1
TGCGCCAGCAGTTTACGGCTGGCGGGAGAGCAGTACTTC | CASSLRLAGEQYF | TRBJ2-7 | 13 | - | TRBV10-2 | -
TGTGCCAGCAGTTATCAGGGGGATACGCAGTATTTT | CASSYQGDTQYF | TRBJ2-3 | 12 | - | TRBV7-6 | -
TGTGCCAGCAGCATACCCGGGACTAGCGGGAGGGCCGGGGAGCTGTTTTTT | CASSIPGTSGRAGELFF | TRBJ2-2 | 17 | - | TRBV7-6 | TRBD2
TGTGCCAGCAGCTTAGGCCCAGGATCTAATGAAAAACTGTTTTTT | CASSLGPGSNEKLFF | TRBJ1-4 | 15 | - | TRBV7-6 | -
TGTGCCAGCAACAGGGGGAGCGAGCAGTACTTC | CASNRGSEQYF | TRBJ2-7 | 11 | few | TRBV7-9 | TRBD1
TGTGCCAGCAGTGCGGTCAATCAAGAGACCCAGTACTTC | CASSAVNQETQYF | TRBJ2-5 | 13 | - | TRBV25-1 | -
TGTGCCAGCAGTCGGAGTAGCGGGGGGGGAAGGTCCTACGAGCAGTACTTC | CASSRSSGGGRSYEQYF | TRBJ2-7 | 17 | - | TRBV2 | TRBD2
TGTGCCAGCAGTGTAGGGGCAGGGGACGGGCTTCAGACCCAGTACTTC | CASSVGAGDGLQTQYF | TRBJ2-5 | 16 | - | TRBV6-1 | -
TGCAGCGCTCATACGGGTGAAAAACTGTTTTTT | CSAHTGEKLFF | TRBJ1-4 | 11 | - | TRBV29-1 | -
TGCAGCGTTGAAGACAGGACTAGGGCTGGCTCCGGGGAGCTGTTTTTT | CSVEDRTRAGSGELFF | TRBJ2-2 | 16 | - | TRBV29-1 | TRBD2
TGTGCCAGCTCCCTGGAGGGGCGGATGACAGATACGCAGTATTTT | CASSLEGRMTDTQYF | TRBJ2-3 | 15 | - | TRBV7-9 | -
TGTGCCAGCAGCTTACGAGCGGCCTCCTACGAGCAGTACTTC | CASSLRAASYEQYF | TRBJ2-7 | 14 | - | TRBV11-3 | -
TGTGCCAGCAGCTCACCGGGACAAAACACCGGGGAGCTGTTTTTT | CASSSPGQNTGELFF | TRBJ2-2 | 15 | - | TRBV7-2 | -
TGTGCCAGTAGTCTCAGGAGGAGGGACGAGCAGTACTTC | CASSLRRRDEQYF | TRBJ2-7 | 13 | - | TRBV19 | -
TGTGCCAGCAGTGGTGGGGACAGGTCACAGCATTTT | CASSGGDRSQHF | TRBJ1-5 | 12 | few | TRBV6-1 | TRBD1
TGTGCCAGCAGTTACTCTTTGGGACAGGGGTACGAGCAGTACTTC | CASSYSLGQGYEQYF | TRBJ2-7 | 15 | - | TRBV6-5 | TRBD1
TGCGCCAGCAGCTTGTTAACAGGGGGTTCCTACGAGCAGTACTTC | CASSLLTGGSYEQYF | TRBJ2-7 | 15 | - | TRBV5-1 | TRBD1
TGTGCCAGCAGTTTGGGGGGGGATCTGTATTTT | CASSLGGDLYF | TRBJ2-3 | 11 | - | TRBV27 | TRBD2